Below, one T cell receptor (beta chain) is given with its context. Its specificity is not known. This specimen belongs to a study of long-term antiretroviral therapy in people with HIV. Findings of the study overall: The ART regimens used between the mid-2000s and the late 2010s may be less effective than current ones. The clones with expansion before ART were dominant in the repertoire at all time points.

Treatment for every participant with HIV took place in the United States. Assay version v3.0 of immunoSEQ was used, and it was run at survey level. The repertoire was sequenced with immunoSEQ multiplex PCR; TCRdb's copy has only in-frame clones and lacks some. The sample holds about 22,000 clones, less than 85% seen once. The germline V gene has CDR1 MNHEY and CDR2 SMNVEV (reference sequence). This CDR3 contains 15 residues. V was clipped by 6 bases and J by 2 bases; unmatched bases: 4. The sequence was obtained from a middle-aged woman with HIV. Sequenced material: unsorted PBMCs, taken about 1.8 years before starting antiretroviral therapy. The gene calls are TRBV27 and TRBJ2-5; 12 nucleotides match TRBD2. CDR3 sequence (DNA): TGTGCCAGCAGCCGACTAGCGGGGGCTCAAGAGACCCAGTACTTC. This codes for CASSRLAGAQETQYF.